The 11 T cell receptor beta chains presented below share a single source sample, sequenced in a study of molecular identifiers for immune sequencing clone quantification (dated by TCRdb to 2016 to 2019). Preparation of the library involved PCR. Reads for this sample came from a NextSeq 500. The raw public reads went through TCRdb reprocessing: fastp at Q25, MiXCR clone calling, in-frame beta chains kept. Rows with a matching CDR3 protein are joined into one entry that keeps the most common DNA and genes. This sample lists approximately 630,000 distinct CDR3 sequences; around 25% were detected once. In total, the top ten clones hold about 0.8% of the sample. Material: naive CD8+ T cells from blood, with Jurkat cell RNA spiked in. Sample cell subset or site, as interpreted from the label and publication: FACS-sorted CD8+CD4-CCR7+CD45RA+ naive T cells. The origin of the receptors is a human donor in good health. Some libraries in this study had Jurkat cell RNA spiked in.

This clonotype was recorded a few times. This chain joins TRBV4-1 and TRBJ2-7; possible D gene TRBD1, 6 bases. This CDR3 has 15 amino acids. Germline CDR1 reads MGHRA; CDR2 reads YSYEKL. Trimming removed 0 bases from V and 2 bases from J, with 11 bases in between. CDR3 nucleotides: TGCGCCAGCAGCCAAGATCACAGGGTACCCTACGAGCAGTACTTC. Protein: CASSQDHRVPYEQYF.

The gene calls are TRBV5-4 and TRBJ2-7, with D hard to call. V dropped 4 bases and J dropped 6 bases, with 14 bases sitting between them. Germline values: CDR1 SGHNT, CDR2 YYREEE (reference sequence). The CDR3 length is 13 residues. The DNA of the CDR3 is TGTGCCAGCAGCCATCCGGGCGGTACCGAGCAGTACTTC. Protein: CASSHPGGTEQYF.

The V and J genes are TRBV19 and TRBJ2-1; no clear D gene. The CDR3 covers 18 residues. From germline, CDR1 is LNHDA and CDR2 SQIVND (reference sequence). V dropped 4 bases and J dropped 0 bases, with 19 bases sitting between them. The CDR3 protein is CASSTYRTGISSYNEQFF. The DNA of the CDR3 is TGTGCCAGTAGTACGTATAGGACGGGCATAAGCTCCTACAATGAGCAGTTCTTC.

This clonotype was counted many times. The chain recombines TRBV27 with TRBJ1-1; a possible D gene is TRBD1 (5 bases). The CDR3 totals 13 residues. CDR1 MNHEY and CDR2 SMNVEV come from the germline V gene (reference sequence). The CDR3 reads CVSKGYGGTEAFF. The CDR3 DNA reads TGTGTCAGTAAGGGGTATGGGGGCACTGAAGCTTTCTTT.

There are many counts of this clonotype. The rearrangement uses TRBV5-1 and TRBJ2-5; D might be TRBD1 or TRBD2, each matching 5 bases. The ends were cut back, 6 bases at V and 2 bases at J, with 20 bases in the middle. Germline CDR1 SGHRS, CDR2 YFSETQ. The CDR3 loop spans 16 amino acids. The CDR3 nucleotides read TGCGCCAGCACACCCCATAGAGGGGCCCGACAAGAGACCCAGTACTTC. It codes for CASTPHRGARQETQYF.

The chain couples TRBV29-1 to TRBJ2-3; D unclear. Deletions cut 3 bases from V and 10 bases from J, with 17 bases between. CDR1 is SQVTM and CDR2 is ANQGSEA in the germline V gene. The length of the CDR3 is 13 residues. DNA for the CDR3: TGCAGCGTTGAGTTTCGACTCGCAGCTCCGCAGTATTTT. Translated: CSVEFRLAAPQYF.

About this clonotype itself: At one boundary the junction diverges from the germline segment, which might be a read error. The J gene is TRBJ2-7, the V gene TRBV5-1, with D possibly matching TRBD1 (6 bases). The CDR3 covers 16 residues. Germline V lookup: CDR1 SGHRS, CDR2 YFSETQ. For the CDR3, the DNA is TGCGCCAGCAGCCCGGTAGGACAGAGTGGGTACCGCGAGCACTACTTC. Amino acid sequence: CASSPVGQSGYREHYF. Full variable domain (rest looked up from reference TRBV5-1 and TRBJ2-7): KAGVTQTPRYLIKTRGQQVTLSCSPISGHRSVSWYQQTPGQGLQFLFEYFSETQRNKGNFPGRFSGRQFSNSRSEMNVSTLELGDSALYLCASSPVGQSGYREHYFGPGTRLTVT.

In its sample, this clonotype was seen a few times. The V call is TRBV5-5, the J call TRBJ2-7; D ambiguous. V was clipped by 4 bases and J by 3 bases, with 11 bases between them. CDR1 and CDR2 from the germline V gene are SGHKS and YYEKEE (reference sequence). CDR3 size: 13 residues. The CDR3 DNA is TGTGCCAGCAGCGGGGTGTTGGGCTACGAGCAGTACTTC. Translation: CASSGVLGYEQYF.

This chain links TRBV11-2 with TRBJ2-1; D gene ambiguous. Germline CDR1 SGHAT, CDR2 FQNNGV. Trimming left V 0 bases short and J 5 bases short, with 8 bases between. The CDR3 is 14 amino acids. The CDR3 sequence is CASSLDSDDNEQFF. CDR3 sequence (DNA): TGTGCCAGCAGCTTAGATTCGGATGACAATGAGCAGTTCTTC.

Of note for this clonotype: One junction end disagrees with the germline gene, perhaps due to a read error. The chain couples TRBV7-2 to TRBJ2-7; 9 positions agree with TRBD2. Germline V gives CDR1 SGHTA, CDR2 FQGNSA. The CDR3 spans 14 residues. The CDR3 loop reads CASRSRLADYEEYF. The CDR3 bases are TGTGCGAGCAGGTCTAGACTAGCGGACTACGAGGAGTACTTC.

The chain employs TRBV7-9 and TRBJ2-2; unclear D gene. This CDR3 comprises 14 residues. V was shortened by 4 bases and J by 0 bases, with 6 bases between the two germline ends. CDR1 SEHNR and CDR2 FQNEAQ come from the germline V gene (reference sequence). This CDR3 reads CASSSTTNTGELFF. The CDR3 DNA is TGTGCCAGCAGCTCCACTACGAACACCGGGGAGCTGTTTTTT.